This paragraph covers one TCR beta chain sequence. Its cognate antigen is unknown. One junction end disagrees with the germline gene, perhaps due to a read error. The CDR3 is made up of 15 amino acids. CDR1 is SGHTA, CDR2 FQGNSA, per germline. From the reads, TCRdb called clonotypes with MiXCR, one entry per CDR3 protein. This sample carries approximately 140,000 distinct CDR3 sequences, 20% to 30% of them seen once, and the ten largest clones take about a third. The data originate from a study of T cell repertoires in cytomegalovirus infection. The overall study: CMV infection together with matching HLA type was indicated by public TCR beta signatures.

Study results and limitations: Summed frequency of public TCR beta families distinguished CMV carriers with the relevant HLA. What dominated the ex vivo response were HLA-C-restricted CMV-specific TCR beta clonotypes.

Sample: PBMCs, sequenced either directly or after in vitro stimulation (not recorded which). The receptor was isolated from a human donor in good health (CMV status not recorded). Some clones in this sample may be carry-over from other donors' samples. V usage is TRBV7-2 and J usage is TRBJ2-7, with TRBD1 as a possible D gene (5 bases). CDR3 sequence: CASSLRQGASDEQYF. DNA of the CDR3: TGTGCCAGCAGCCTCAGGCAGGGTGCCTCCGACGAGCAGTACTTC.